A single sample is the source of the 16 T cell receptor beta chains below, sequenced in a study of T cell changes during pregnancy in multiple sclerosis. Clones were read by immunoSEQ multiplex PCR, and TCRdb kept only the in-frame ones, dropping some. The sample consists of over 55,000 clones, 85% to 95% of them appearing once. This specimen was CD8+ T cells from peripheral blood mononuclear cells, taken in the third trimester of pregnancy. The receptors come from a female donor with multiple sclerosis, enrolled in a pregnancy study.

This clone qualifies as medium-sized (0.01 to 0.1%). The chain joins TRBV9 to TRBJ2-6, with D unclear. The CDR3 extends over 14 amino acids. Trimming stripped 3 bases from V and 0 bases from J, with 4 bases between. Germline V gene sequence: CDR1 SGDLS, CDR2 YYNGEE. This CDR3 reads CASSAYSGANVLTF. As DNA, the CDR3 is TGTGCCAGCAGCGCGTACTCTGGGGCCAACGTCCTGACTTTC. The variable domain in full, with the rest retrieved from reference TRBV9 and TRBJ2-6, is DSGVTQTPKHLITATGQRVTLRCSPRSGDLSVYWYQQSLDQGLQFLIQYYNGEERAKGNILERFSAQQFPDLHSELNLSSLELGDSALYFCASSAYSGANVLTFGAGSRLTVL.

This chain connects TRBV7-6 to TRBJ2-1; a weak D match, TRBD1 (5 bases). Germline V gene data show CDR1 as SGHVS and CDR2 as FNYEAQ. V was shortened by 1 base and J by 11 bases, with 12 bases between the two germline ends. CDR3 length: 13 amino acids. CDR3 region: CASSLGQGHQQFF. The CDR3 coding sequence is TGTGCCAGCAGCTTAGGCCAGGGCCATCAGCAGTTCTTC.

The J gene is TRBJ1-4, the V gene TRBV5-4, with D perhaps matching TRBD1 (6 bases). Germline CDR1 and CDR2: SGHNT and YYREEE (reference sequence). V was clipped by 3 bases and J by 5 bases, with 11 bases between them. CDR3 length: 14 amino acids. Here the CDR3 DNA reads TGTGCCAGCAGCTCAGAAGGGACAAATGAAAAACTGTTTTTT. It translates to CASSSEGTNEKLFF. The variable domain in full, completed from reference TRBV5-4 and TRBJ1-4, reads ETGVTQSPTHLIKTRGQQVTLRCSSQSGHNTVSWYQQALGQGPQFIFQYYREEENGRGNFPPRFSGLQFPNYSSELNVNALELDDSALYLCASSSEGTNEKLFFGSGTQLSVL.

The chain uses TRBV4-3 and TRBJ2-3; no firm D call. CDR3 length: 16 residues. The V and J ends lost 0 bases and 1 base respectively, with 11 bases between them. Germline assignment: CDR1 LGHNA and CDR2 YSLEER. The CDR3 DNA reads as TGCGCCAGCAGCCAAGATCCGGCGGCACGCACAGATACGCAGTATTTT. This gives the protein CASSQDPAARTDTQYF.

The rearrangement uses TRBV6-5 and TRBJ2-7, with D possibly being TRBD1 (6 bases). V was cut by 5 bases and J by 3 bases, with 17 bases left in between. Germline V CDR1 and CDR2: MNHEY, SVGAGI. The CDR3 consists of 15 residues. The CDR3 is CASSPRGRGYYEQYF. CDR3 nucleotide sequence: TGTGCCAGCAGTCCCCGAGGCAGGGGATACTACGAGCAGTACTTC.

This clone has only one observation. The chain couples TRBV27 to TRBJ2-7, with 7 bases matching TRBD1. Germline CDR1 MNHEY, CDR2 SMNVEV (reference sequence). Germline trimming cut 6 bases from V and 7 bases from J; bases unmatched to any gene: 6. The CDR3 loop spans 12 amino acids. CDR3 region: CASRRQGGEQYF. In nucleotides, the CDR3 is TGTGCCAGCAGGAGACAGGGTGGGGAGCAGTACTTC.

This rearrangement joins TRBV5-4 to TRBJ2-2; no firm D call. V was pared by 6 bases and J by 8 bases, with 11 bases between. Looked up from germline, CDR1 is SGHNT and CDR2 is YYREEE (reference sequence). The CDR3 consists of 12 residues. CDR3 in DNA: TGTGCCAGCATCAACATGATAGGGGAGCTGTTTTTT. Encoded protein: CASINMIGELFF.

This clone was counted once. This chain links TRBV5-6 with TRBJ2-7, with D perhaps matching TRBD1 (5 bases). V was shortened by 2 bases and J by 4 bases, with 13 bases between the two germline ends. Germline loops: CDR1 SGHDT, CDR2 YYEEEE. CDR3 length: 14 residues. The CDR3 DNA is TGTGCCAGCAGCTTTACAGGTTCCCTTTACGAGCAGTACTTC. As protein: CASSFTGSLYEQYF.

The gene calls are TRBV5-1 and TRBJ2-7; TRBD2 agrees at 10 bases. V gave up 6 bases and J gave up 4 bases; unmatched junction bases: 10. This CDR3 comprises 15 residues. The germline CDR1 and CDR2 sequences are SGHRS and YFSETQ. In DNA form, the CDR3 reads TGCGCCAGCACACCTTGGACTAGCGGAGTTTACGAGCAGTACTTC. Residues: CASTPWTSGVYEQYF.

This clone was seen a handful of times. This chain connects TRBV10-3 to TRBJ2-7; no reliable D call. V gave up 2 bases and J gave up 5 bases, with 13 bases separating them. The germline CDR1 and CDR2 sequences are ENHRY and SYGVKD. There are 14 residues in the CDR3. CDR3 sequence: CAISEPMARDEQYF. The CDR3 DNA follows: TGTGCCATCAGTGAGCCGATGGCCCGTGACGAGCAGTACTTC.

The chain carries TRBV4-1 and TRBJ2-7, with 14 bases fitting TRBD2. This CDR3 has 17 amino acids. The germline CDR1 and CDR2 sequences are MGHRA and YSYEKL. Trimming cost V 0 bases and J 0 bases; bases outside gene matches: 1. CDR3 protein: CASSQDGLAGGSYEQYF. The DNA for the CDR3 is TGCGCCAGCAGCCAAGATGGACTAGCGGGAGGCTCCTACGAGCAGTACTTC.

This sequence joins TRBV19 and TRBJ2-7; TRBD1 agrees at 10 bases. The CDR3 is 19 amino acids. The germline V gene encodes CDR1 LNHDA and CDR2 SQIVND (reference sequence). After removal of 5 bases from V and 0 bases from J, the junction contained 16 bases not matched to a gene. This CDR3 is CASSPTGQGVTDLSYEQYF. The CDR3, as DNA: TGTGCCAGTAGTCCAACCGGACAGGGGGTGACCGACCTCTCCTACGAGCAGTACTTC.

The chain recombines TRBV6-5 with TRBJ2-3; a possible D gene is TRBD2 (6 bases). Germline CDR1 is MNHEY and CDR2 is SVGAGI. The CDR3 runs to 15 residues. The V gene lost 0 bases and the J gene lost 2 bases, with 9 bases spanning the gap. The CDR3 spells CASSYSWGDTDTQYF. The DNA for the CDR3 is TGTGCCAGCAGTTACTCCTGGGGGGACACAGATACGCAGTATTTT.

V is TRBV27 and J is TRBJ2-3; 14 bases map to TRBD2. CDR1 and CDR2 (germline): MNHEY, SMNVEV (reference sequence). The J segment lost 4 bases and the V segment lost 5 bases, leaving 5 bases of the junction unmatched. This CDR3 spans 16 amino acids. The CDR3 DNA sequence: TGTGCCAGCAGTCCCGGACTAGCGGGAGGTCCAGATACGCAGTATTTT. It encodes CASSPGLAGGPDTQYF.

The V gene is TRBV6-6, the J gene TRBJ1-5; D is uncertain. Germline loops: CDR1 MNHNY, CDR2 SVGAGI (reference sequence). Trimming took 4 bases from V and 4 from J, leaving 11 bases between them. The CDR3 is 14 residues long. The CDR3 sequence is CASSLAGNNQPQHF. CDR3 DNA: TGTGCCAGCAGTTTGGCGGGTAATAATCAGCCCCAGCATTTT.

J is TRBJ2-7 and V is TRBV5-6; possibly TRBD1 for D (6 bases). Trimming stripped 0 bases from V and 2 bases from J, with 12 bases between. Germline values: CDR1 SGHDT, CDR2 YYEEEE. This CDR3 region has 15 residues. The CDR3 region has the DNA TGTGCCAGCAGCTTGGTCCTCAGGGGTACCTACGAGCAGTACTTC. Encoded protein: CASSLVLRGTYEQYF.